This T cell receptor beta chain was documented in a study of cytomegalovirus exposure and HLA in healthy donors. Study-level information: Later analysis reported that the roughly 130 validation repertoires shared the platform of the 650 to 700 first-cohort repertoires.

The table came from immunoSEQ multiplex PCR; TCRdb's copy has only in-frame clones and leaves some out. The sample shows roughly 330,000 clones, 75% to 90% of them seen only once. The CDR3 totals 15 residues. The germline gives CDR1 SGHRS, CDR2 YFSETQ. The V segment lost 4 bases and the J segment 2 bases; nucleotides outside the gene matches: 5. The chain joins TRBV5-1 to TRBJ2-3, with 9 bases fitting TRBD2. The sequence was collected from a woman aged 30 to 39 in good health and CMV-seropositive. Sequenced sample: PBMCs. CDR3 region: CASSNSGGITDTQYF. The CDR3 nucleotides read TGCGCCAGCAGCAATAGCGGGGGCATCACAGATACGCAGTATTTT.